This TCR beta chain was retrieved from a study of T cells in tuberculosis. The overall study: Blood was taken before or within 7 days of anti-tuberculosis therapy. Study conclusions and caveats: GEM motif frequencies gave roughly 65% accuracy; the GMM repertoire gave roughly 90%. GMM-specific TCRs were nearer to active tuberculosis alpha repertoires, suggesting expansion. Selection depended on which cryopreserved specimens were available.

TCRdb's copy holds only in-frame clones and misses some; the assay was immunoSEQ multiplex PCR. This table holds tens of thousands of clones, 90% to 95% found once. This CDR3 comprises 14 residues. CDR1 is SGHRS, CDR2 YFSETQ, per germline. Trimming took 4 bases from V and 4 from J; bases not matched to a gene: 7. Points on this clone: Its antigen remains unidentified.

Sample time point: new active TB diagnosis, blood taken before or within 7 days of starting treatment. This chain joins TRBV5-1 and TRBJ1-1; TRBD1 matches 7 bases. The material sequenced was PBMCs, taken at tuberculosis diagnosis. The TCR comes from an adult with tuberculosis. CDR3 sequence reads: CASSTEQGPTEAFF. CDR3 nucleotide sequence: TGCGCCAGCAGCACTGAACAGGGGCCCACTGAAGCTTTCTTT.